The clone carrying this T cell receptor beta chain has a count of ten or more. After removal of 9 bases from V and 4 bases from J, the junction contained 17 bases not matched to a gene. This CDR3 is built from 20 residues. Germline values: CDR1 KGHDR, CDR2 SFDVKD. The sample is drawn from a study of kidney transplant recipient with SARS-CoV-2 infection. TCRdb reanalysed the reads using MiXCR and keeps one entry per CDR3 protein. The data contain 250,000 or so distinct CDR3 sequences, 29% of them singletons. Sequenced material: a blood sample, taken at baseline and on day 111 from a kidney transplant recipient. The TCR sequence derives from a male patient between 25 and 39 years old who had COVID-19 and was a kidney transplant recipient. Some T cells may trace back to the graft donor. The chain uses TRBV24-1 and TRBJ2-1; TRBD2 aligns across 16 bases. The CDR3 DNA reads as TGTGCCACCTCCCGAAGCCAGGGACTAGCGGGAGGGCCTAGGTACAATGAGCAGTTCTTC. Protein product: CATSRSQGLAGGPRYNEQFF.